This T cell receptor (beta chain) is drawn from a study of blood T cell repertoires in COVID-19. For the study at large: Some COVID-19 samples were acute and others convalescent; all came from the United States, Italy and Spain. PBMCs, B-cell-depleted T cells, or T cells were the source of the cDNA or gDNA that made up the material.

The CDR3 consists of 15 residues. CDR1 MNHEY and CDR2 SVGAGI come from the germline V gene. Trimming left V 5 bases short and J 4 bases short, with 15 bases between. Authors' analysis steps: Amplification with reference gene primers provided the estimates of nucleated cell counts. Assay: immunoSEQ multiplex PCR; the TCRdb copy retains only in-frame clones and omits some. Clonal size and the V and J genes are those of that table, whereas D and trimming came from the DNA. The sample holds around 300,000 clones, approximately 91% seen once. The chain couples TRBV6-5 to TRBJ1-3, with a tentative D call TRBD1 (5 bases). Sequencing was carried out using peripheral blood. This TCR came from a man aged 18 to 29 with active or convalescent COVID-19. The CDR3 spells CASSQRGLAGNTIYF. The CDR3 region has the DNA TGTGCCAGCAGTCAACGGGGGTTAGCGGGAAACACCATATATTTT.